This T cell receptor beta chain was observed in a study of blood T cell dynamics during melanoma immunotherapy. The study, taken as a whole, reports: PBMC repertoires of eventual disease-control patients split at W3 into clonality or diversity gains.

Time point indicated: pre-treatment baseline. One draw preceded checkpoint blockade; another followed its first cycle at week 3. Sequenced by immunoSEQ multiplex PCR; TCRdb stores in-frame clones only, minus some. The top ten hold roughly 4.9% of the sample, which has tens of thousands of clones, around 88% seen once. Comments on this clone: Its antigen is unknown.

This TCR was sampled from a human donor with melanoma. Material: blood, obtained from a patient treated with checkpoint blockade.

The CDR3 DNA follows: TGTGCCAGCAGTAAACAAGGAAGCACCGGGGAGCTGTTTTTT. Translated, it gives CASSKQGSTGELFF. This rearrangement joins TRBV6-5 to TRBJ2-2; D unclear. With 5 bases removed from V and 4 bases from J, the gap between germline ends came to 11 bases. CDR1 is MNHEY, CDR2 SVGAGI, per germline. The CDR3 sequence is 14 residues long.